This T cell receptor beta chain is drawn from a study of blood T cell repertoires in COVID-19. Study at large: Samples taken during acute and convalescent COVID-19 were collected in the United States, Italy and Spain.

In its sample, this clone was seen a few times. This CDR3 is built from 16 residues. The V gene lost 3 bases and the J gene lost 2 bases, with 17 bases spanning the gap. Germline CDR1 SGHNT, CDR2 YYREEE (reference sequence). The method was immunoSEQ multiplex PCR; TCRdb's version includes in-frame clones alone and lacks a portion of them. The sample holds over 100,000 clones, just over 85% seen once. The TCR was taken from a man in his forties with acute or convalescent COVID-19. The chain has TRBV5-4 and TRBJ1-2; the D gene is possibly TRBD1 (5 bases). The sample comprised peripheral blood. The CDR3 here is CASSSTVLQDNYGYTF. The CDR3, as DNA: TGTGCCAGCAGCTCGACTGTCCTACAGGACAACTATGGCTACACCTTC.